This TCR beta chain originates from a study of blood T cells in healthy people across ages (dated by TCRdb to between 2015 and 2016). Describing the broader study: In model experiments, roughly one uniquely barcoded TCR beta cDNA molecule per two T cells was captured by template switching. Using the same blood draw, the study looked at two additional independent replicas of 1 million unique cDNA reads for two donors, one aged 18 to 30 and the other aged 80 or older. Using deep sequencing normalized with unique cDNA molecular identifiers, the study measured how TCR beta repertoire diversity changes with age. The donors were split into four age groups: young (average around 15 years), middle-aged (nearly 40), aged (roughly 68) and long-lived (under 90). Points the paper makes about the study in general: The CMV infection status of donors was not known, potentially confounding age-related changes in expanded clonotypes. Conclusive comparison of naive and antigen-experienced compartments was prevented by the profiling of bulk unsorted PBMCs. As age increased, observed TCR beta diversity per million T cells dropped in a roughly linear way, and a significant reduction was already evident by age 40. Compared with the aged group, the long-lived group had more naive CD4+ T cells, fewer expanded clones and increased TCR diversity, a pattern suggesting age selection. There was a strong correlation between observed TCR beta diversity and the percentage of naive T cells measured by flow cytometry. Total diversity estimates from one million sequenced T cells were considered lower bounds and underestimates.

The donors were around 39 Caucasian individuals from Russia, aged roughly 6 to 100 years, who were systemically healthy. Ten milliliters of peripheral blood were drawn from each donor into EDTA-treated Vacutainer tubes. Ficoll-Paque density-gradient centrifugation was used to isolate PBMCs, with at least 6 million per sample. Total RNA, at least 5 micrograms per sample, was extracted from PBMCs with Trizol reagent. For every donor, an aliquot of PBMCs went through flow cytometry to measure the percentages of naive CD45RAhigh/CD27high T cells. This clonotype was seen a handful of times. It has no known antigen specificity. Base quality data are lacking; no much larger clone is found one base away. The germline V gene encodes CDR1 SGHDN and CDR2 FVKESK. Compared with germline, V lacks 7 bases and J lacks 7 bases; bases without a gene match: 14. From the cysteine up to the phenylalanine, the CDR3 has a length of 16 residues. Just CDR3 DNA is preserved here, 48 bases in frame from base 1.

The library was prepared using 5' RACE. The sequencer listed for this sample is Illumina HiSeq 2500. The second PCR ran for about 6 to 11 cycles and used a J-beta primer mix along with a sample-barcoded 5' primer. Each TCR beta cDNA molecule received a unique molecular identifier from a template-switch 5' adaptor carrying 12 random nucleotides. At least 2.5 million CDR3-containing paired-end reads were obtained from each sample. The Mint cDNA synthesis kit, primed by a TRBC-specific oligonucleotide, was used to synthesize first-strand cDNA from all RNA. After uracil-DNA glycosylase treatment, a first 18-cycle PCR used universal primers M1SS and BC2_uni_R on all cDNA. In the authors' own workflow: Normalization of each sample was performed by random selection of 1 million high-quality reads, each carrying a distinct molecular identifier. Instead of being binned into consensus sequences, reads with shared molecular identifiers were discarded. MiTCR, with a Q25 quality threshold and the strictest error-elimination algorithm, was used for CDR3 identification, clonotype clustering and error correction. A nonparametric unseen species model with Euler transformation was used to estimate a lower bound on total TCR beta diversity. Starting from the raw public reads, TCRdb applied fastp trimming at Q25, assembled clones with MiXCR and retained in-frame beta chains. Entries are consolidated by CDR3 protein sequence, retaining the most common genes and DNA. TCRdb, not the original authors, processed these V and J calls. This sample holds under 1,100,000 distinct CDR3 sequences; 20% to 25% were observed only once. The ten biggest clones cover around 0.75% of the sample.

These records were also assigned to another study, of T cells of mothers and their children. The other study reports the following: Nine systemically healthy Caucasian individuals served as donors, namely three mothers together with their six children. cDNA synthesis consumed the entire amount of extracted RNA, loaded at about 1.5 ug RNA in each 15 ul reaction. Sample barcodes and 2-4 random nucleotides were added via the M1S primer in the second PCR. Over 8 million TCR beta CDR3 reads came from each mother, compared with about 3 million reads from each child. Thymic selection shapes the output of TCR recombination in a similar way in related and unrelated pairs, and inherited differences have a minor effect. Normalized repertoire overlap was always slightly but never significantly higher in related than unrelated mother-child pairs. No persistent microchimeric T cell clones were detected, at a sensitivity of approximately 100 clones per million clonotypes. In the study, deep NGS was used to compare the TCR beta repertoires of mothers and children, and features distinguishing related mother-child pairs from unrelated individuals were sought. On average, the children were approximately 11 +/- 4 years old, while the mothers were about 40 +/- 4 years old. After adapters were ligated using NEBNext reagents, the libraries underwent 100+100 nt paired-end sequencing on an Illumina HiSeq 2000. Mother and child libraries were prepared a month apart and sequenced in separate runs to prevent cross-contamination. For each donor, somewhere between 500,000 and 2,000,000 distinct TCR beta clonotypes were identified. Naive TCR beta clonotypes were estimated from low-frequency clonotypes matched to each donor's FACS-determined naive share, without sorting.

The TCR was taken from a girl aged 2 to 10 in good health. The sequence is built from TRBV14 and TRBJ2-2, with 8 central nucleotides matching TRBD1. Sequencing input: blood. This receptor carries the CDR3 CASKRLGPGGGGELFF. The DNA reads as follows: TGTGCCAGCAAACGGCTCGGCCCAGGGGGCGGCGGGGAGCTGTTTTTT. Where the CDR3 stops, the reference TRBV14 and TRBJ2-2 genes take over; the full variable domain is EAGVTQFPSHSVIEKGQTVTLRCDPISGHDNLYWYRRVMGKEIKFLLHFVKESKQDESGMPNNRFLAERTGGTYSTLKVQPAELEDSGVYFCASKRLGPGGGGELFFGEGSRLTVL.